One sample yielded the 26 T cell receptor beta chains listed below, sequenced in a study of T cells in Graves' hyperthyroidism and ophthalmopathy. Amplification of TCR beta CDR3 regions used RNA as the template. Using the HTBI primer set, a first-round RT-PCR was run on the TCR CDR3. Each CDR3 protein is one row after TCRdb ran MiXCR on the multiplex PCR reads. The table has more than 300,000 distinct CDR3 sequences, under 15% seen once. Sequenced material: blood. The receptors derive from a woman younger than 30 with Graves' hyperthyroidism.

Only a few counts were recorded for this clonotype. This sequence joins TRBV10-3 and TRBJ1-2; D remains ambiguous. The germline V gene encodes CDR1 ENHRY and CDR2 SYGVKD. Trimming cost V 1 base and J 3 bases, with 9 bases left between them. The CDR3 has 14 amino acids. The CDR3 nucleotides read TGTGCCATCAGTGAGTGGGGATATTACTATGGCTACACCTTC. This translates into CAISEWGYYYGYTF.

With respect to this clonotype: A read error may explain this, as a much larger clone is one base away. The gene calls are TRBV7-2 and TRBJ1-2; D uncertain. This CDR3 has 16 amino acids. CDR1 is SGHTA and CDR2 is FQGNSA in the germline V gene. In nucleotides, the CDR3 is TGTGCCGGCAGCCTCACACGGGGAACACCTTCCCGGGGCTACACCTTC. This codes for CAGSLTRGTPSRGYTF.

This clonotype was recorded many times. The genes are TRBV20-1 and TRBJ1-5; unclear D gene. This CDR3 comprises 14 residues. Germline V gene sequence: CDR1 DFQATT, CDR2 SNEGSKA (reference sequence). V was pared by 3 bases and J by 0 bases, with 9 bases between. CDR3 amino acids: CSARVGSSNQPQHF. The DNA for the CDR3 is TGCAGTGCTAGGGTCGGCAGTAGCAATCAGCCCCAGCATTTT.

The sample holds many counts of this clonotype. This chain connects TRBV14 to TRBJ2-2, with D uncertain. Germline V gene lookup returns CDR1 SGHDN and CDR2 FVKESK. The V and J ends lost 2 bases and 2 bases respectively, with 6 bases between them. The CDR3 runs to 14 residues. CDR3 in amino acids: CASSQSPNTGELFF. CDR3 DNA: TGTGCCAGCAGCCAAAGTCCTAACACCGGGGAGCTGTTTTTT. Complete variable domain (other parts from reference TRBV14 and TRBJ2-2): EAGVTQFPSHSVIEKGQTVTLRCDPISGHDNLYWYRRVMGKEIKFLLHFVKESKQDESGMPNNRFLAERTGGTYSTLKVQPAELEDSGVYFCASSQSPNTGELFFGEGSRLTVL.

Concerning this clonotype: With a much larger clone just one base away, this may be a read error. This rearrangement joins TRBV28 to TRBJ2-2; TRBD2 might be the D (5 bases). Germline V gene sequence: CDR1 MDHEN, CDR2 SYDVKM. The CDR3 sequence is 11 residues long. CDR3 nucleotide sequence: TGTGCCAGCAGTTTATACGGGGAGCTGCTTTTT. This sequence encodes CASSLYGELLF.

At least ten counts were recorded for this clonotype. This chain uses TRBV6-1 with TRBJ1-3, with a tentative D call TRBD1 (5 bases). The V and J ends lost 5 bases and 1 base respectively, with 15 bases between them. Per the germline V gene, CDR1 is MNHNS and CDR2 is SASEGT. The CDR3 has 16 amino acids. In DNA, the CDR3 is TGTGCCAGCAGTCTCCCCCCGGGACGGTCTGGAAACACCATATATTTT. Its translation: CASSLPPGRSGNTIYF.

This clonotype occurred a few times. This rearrangement joins TRBV4-3 to TRBJ1-4, with 8 nucleotides matching TRBD1. The CDR3 loop spans 16 amino acids. Germline values: CDR1 LGHNA, CDR2 YSLEER. The trim removed 1 base at V and 2 bases at J, leaving 3 bases unmatched. This chain's CDR3 is CASSQGTGRTNEKLFF. The CDR3 DNA reads TGCGCCAGCAGCCAAGGGACAGGGCGGACTAATGAAAAACTGTTTTTT.

The genes are TRBV10-2 and TRBJ2-7; 8 bases map to TRBD1. The CDR3 extends over 13 amino acids. The germline V gene encodes CDR1 WSHSY and CDR2 SAAADI. V trimming: 10 bases; J trimming: 0 bases; junction bases outside the gene matches: 5. CDR3 sequence: CATRTGSSYEQYF. CDR3 bases: TGCGCCACCAGGACAGGGAGCTCCTACGAGCAGTACTTC.

This clonotype was seen many times. The gene calls are TRBV2 and TRBJ1-6; TRBD1 matches at 7 bases. This CDR3 comprises 15 residues. The germline CDR1 and CDR2 sequences are SNHLY and FYNNEI. V trimming: 1 base; J trimming: 16 bases; junction bases outside the gene matches: 13. CDR3 loop: CASSEEGQTWKGLHF. CDR3 nucleotide sequence: TGTGCCAGCAGTGAAGAGGGACAGACTTGGAAAGGACTCCACTTT. Based on the CDR3 plus reference TRBV2 and TRBJ1-6, the full variable domain is EPEVTQTPSHQVTQMGQEVILRCVPISNHLYFYWYRQILGQKVEFLVSFYNNEISEKSEIFDDQFSVERPDGSNFTLKIRSTKLEDSAMYFCASSEEGQTWKGLHFGNGTRLTVT.

This clonotype has just a few counts. One end of the junction is discordant with germline, which a read error may explain. The gene calls are TRBV5-1 and TRBJ1-2; D unresolved. The CDR3 is made up of 14 amino acids. In germline, CDR1 is SGHRS, CDR2 YFSETQ. The CDR3, as DNA: TGCGCCAGCAGCCCGACAACGTTTGACTATAGCTACACCTTC. Protein sequence: CASSPTTFDYSYTF.

This chain joins TRBV19 and TRBJ1-1; weak D call: TRBD1 (5 bases). Per germline, CDR1 LNHDA and CDR2 SQIVND (reference sequence). With 1 base removed from V and 0 bases from J, the gap between germline ends came to 9 bases. This CDR3 has 15 residues. This chain's CDR3 is CASSIGGTLNTEAFF. The CDR3 DNA is TGTGCCAGTAGTATAGGCGGGACCTTGAACACTGAAGCTTTCTTT.

Many counts were recorded for this clonotype. The V call is TRBV12-3 or TRBV12-4, the J call TRBJ2-1; maybe TRBD1 (6 bases). The CDR3 contains 15 residues. The ends were cut back, 5 bases at V and 3 bases at J, with 14 bases in the middle. CDR3 nucleotides: TGTGCCAGCAGTGGGGGCGCGACCCACTACAATGAGCAGTTCTTC. It codes for CASSGGATHYNEQFF.

Ten or more counts support this clonotype. The rearrangement links TRBV2 to TRBJ2-7, with a tentative D call TRBD2 (6 bases). There are 15 residues in the CDR3. V was trimmed by 1 base and J by 2 bases, leaving 12 bases between them. Germline V gene lookup returns CDR1 SNHLY and CDR2 FYNNEI. The CDR3 loop is CASSEGGDGTYEQYF. In DNA form, the CDR3 reads TGTGCCAGCAGTGAAGGGGGGGACGGGACCTACGAGCAGTACTTC.

Ten or more counts support this clonotype. The chain has TRBV18 and TRBJ1-3; D is undetermined. V lost 2 bases and J lost 3, with 5 bases in between. The CDR3 sequence is 13 residues long. Per germline, CDR1 KGHSH and CDR2 LQKENI. The CDR3 protein is CASSPGIGNTIYF. The CDR3 nucleotides are TGTGCCAGCTCACCAGGAATTGGAAACACCATATATTTT.

This clonotype was seen a handful of times. This chain joins TRBV9 and TRBJ1-1; TRBD1 aligns across 7 bases. CDR1 and CDR2 from the germline V gene are SGDLS and YYNGEE. The CDR3 length is 14 residues. V shed 2 bases, J shed 2 bases, and the junction held 3 bases outside the gene matches. Here the CDR3 reads CASSVQGENTEAFF. For the CDR3, the DNA is TGTGCCAGCAGCGTTCAGGGGGAAAACACTGAAGCTTTCTTT.

This clonotype was seen only a few times. CDR3: CASSQVQQGGYEQYF. As DNA, the CDR3 is TGCGCCAGCAGCCAAGTTCAACAGGGGGGCTACGAGCAGTACTTC. This chain joins TRBV4-1 and TRBJ2-7; 8 bases align to TRBD1. The CDR3 covers 15 residues. Germline assignment: CDR1 MGHRA and CDR2 YSYEKL. With V trimmed by 1 base and J by 3 bases, 5 bases remained unmatched.

The J gene is TRBJ1-2, the V gene TRBV5-6; TRBD1 matches at 7 bases. The germline CDR1 and CDR2 sequences are SGHDT and YYEEEE. V dropped 4 bases and J dropped 7; count of bases not matched to a gene: 7. This CDR3 is built from 13 residues. The CDR3 DNA reads as TGTGCCAGCAGCCCCGACAGGGACGTTGGCTACACCTTC. Translating it yields CASSPDRDVGYTF. Combining the CDR3 with reference TRBV5-6 and TRBJ1-2 gives the whole variable domain DAGVTQSPTHLIKTRGQQVTLRCSPKSGHDTVSWYQQALGQGPQFIFQYYEEEERQRGNFPDRFSGHQFPNYSSELNVNALLLGDSALYLCASSPDRDVGYTFGSGTRLTVV.

This chain joins TRBV9 and TRBJ2-2; 12 nucleotides align to TRBD2. V lost 4 bases to trimming and J lost 4 bases; unmatched junction nucleotides: 11. Germline CDR1 SGDLS, CDR2 YYNGEE. The CDR3 length is 18 residues. The CDR3 is CASSPTKPGLAGTGELFF. The CDR3 DNA is TGTGCCAGCAGCCCTACGAAGCCGGGACTAGCGGGCACCGGGGAGCTGTTTTTT.

This clonotype was recorded at least ten times. The chain has TRBV28 and TRBJ2-4; 9 bases are shared with TRBD2. Per germline, CDR1 MDHEN and CDR2 SYDVKM. The V and J ends lost 7 bases and 0 bases, in that order; junction bases with no gene match: 10. The CDR3 is 17 amino acids. The chain's CDR3 is CASTNHLSGGAKNIQYF. Written as DNA, the CDR3 is TGTGCCAGCACCAACCATCTTAGCGGGGGAGCCAAAAACATTCAGTACTTC.

This clonotype was observed at least ten times. The rearrangement joins TRBV12-3 or TRBV12-4 to TRBJ1-2; the D is unclear. The CDR3 loop spans 13 amino acids. The germline V and J ends were trimmed by 5 bases and 6 bases, with 13 bases remaining between them. CDR3 protein: CASSPTNGDGYTF. The DNA for the CDR3 is TGTGCCAGCAGTCCCACGAACGGCGATGGCTACACCTTC.

This chain links TRBV19 with TRBJ2-1; unclear D gene. The V end lost 2 bases, the J end lost 8 bases, and 4 bases lay between the germline ends. The V gene's germline CDR1 is LNHDA and CDR2 SQIVND (reference sequence). This CDR3 is 11 amino acids long. CDR3 nucleotides: TGTGCCAGTAGTATACGCGATGAGCAGTTCTTC. This codes for CASSIRDEQFF.

This clonotype was counted ten times or more. The chain links TRBV7-6 to TRBJ1-4; the match to TRBD1 covers 7 bases. The CDR3 is 16 residues long. Germline V gene data show CDR1 as SGHVS and CDR2 as FNYEAQ. V gave up 5 bases and J gave up 5 bases; unmatched junction bases: 11. CDR3 amino acids: CASSEFTGTDNEKLFF. Here the CDR3 DNA reads TGTGCCAGCAGCGAGTTTACCGGGACAGACAATGAAAAACTGTTTTTT.

In its sample, this clonotype was seen many times. The V and J genes are TRBV20-1 and TRBJ2-7, with 8 bases that match TRBD1. Germline CDR1 and CDR2: DFQATT and SNEGSKA (reference sequence). With V trimmed by 0 bases and J by 4 bases, 11 bases remained unmatched. CDR3 size: 16 residues. The CDR3 coding sequence is TGCAGTGCTAGAGATCGACGGACAGGGCTGCGGTACGAGCAGTACTTC. This translates into CSARDRRTGLRYEQYF.

This clonotype was picked up many times. The J gene is TRBJ2-1, the V gene TRBV2; D not certain. CDR3 length equals 13 residues. Trimming removed 6 bases from V and 5 bases from J, with 11 bases in between. Germline V gives CDR1 SNHLY, CDR2 FYNNEI. CDR3 residues: CASSPIENNEQFF. CDR3 DNA sequence: TGTGCCAGCAGCCCGATTGAAAACAATGAGCAGTTCTTC.

V gene TRBV11-2 combines with J gene TRBJ2-3, with D perhaps matching TRBD1 (6 bases). The CDR3 length is 15 residues. V was clipped by 4 bases and J by 0 bases, with 11 bases between them. CDR1 and CDR2 from the germline V gene are SGHAT and FQNNGV. The CDR3 sequence: CASSYSGVSTDTQYF. The CDR3 DNA follows: TGTGCCAGCAGCTACTCAGGGGTCAGCACAGATACGCAGTATTTT.

V gene TRBV24-1 combines with J gene TRBJ1-2, with D tentatively TRBD1 (6 bases). Germline assignment: CDR1 KGHDR and CDR2 SFDVKD. Trimming removed 0 bases at V and 8 bases at J, with 12 bases between. CDR3 size: 14 residues. This CDR3 reads CATSDLNRANGYTF. In DNA form, the CDR3 reads TGTGCCACCAGTGATTTGAACAGGGCGAACGGCTACACCTTC.